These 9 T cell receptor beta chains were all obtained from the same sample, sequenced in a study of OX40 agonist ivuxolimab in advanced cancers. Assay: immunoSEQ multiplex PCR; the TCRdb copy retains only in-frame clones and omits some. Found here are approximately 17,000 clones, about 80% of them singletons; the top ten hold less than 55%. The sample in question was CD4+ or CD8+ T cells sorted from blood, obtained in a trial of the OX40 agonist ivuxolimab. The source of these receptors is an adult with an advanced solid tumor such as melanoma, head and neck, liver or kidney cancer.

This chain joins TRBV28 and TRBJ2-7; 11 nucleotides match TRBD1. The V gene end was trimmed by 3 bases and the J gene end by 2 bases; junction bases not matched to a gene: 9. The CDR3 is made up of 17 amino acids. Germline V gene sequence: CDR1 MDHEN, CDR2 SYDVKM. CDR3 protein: CASSFLPGTGGAYEQYF. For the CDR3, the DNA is TGTGCCAGCAGTTTCCTCCCGGGGACAGGGGGGGCCTACGAGCAGTACTTC.

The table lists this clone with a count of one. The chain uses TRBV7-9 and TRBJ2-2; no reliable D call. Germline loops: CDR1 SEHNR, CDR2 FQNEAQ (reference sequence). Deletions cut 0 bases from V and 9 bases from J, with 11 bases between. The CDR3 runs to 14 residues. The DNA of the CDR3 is TGTGCCAGCAGCTTAGCAGACCCATTCAGGGAGCTGTTTTTT. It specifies CASSLADPFRELFF.

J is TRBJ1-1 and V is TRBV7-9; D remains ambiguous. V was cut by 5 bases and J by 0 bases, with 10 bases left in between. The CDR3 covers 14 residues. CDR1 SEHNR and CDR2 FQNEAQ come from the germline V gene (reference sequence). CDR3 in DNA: TGTGCCAGCAGCGGGCGGGTCCTGAACACTGAAGCTTTCTTT. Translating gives CASSGRVLNTEAFF. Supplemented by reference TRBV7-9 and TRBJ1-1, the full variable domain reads DTGVSQNPRHKITKRGQNVTFRCDPISEHNRLYWYRQTLGQGPEFLTYFQNEAQLEKSRLLSDRFSAERPKGSFSTLEIQRTEQGDSAMYLCASSGRVLNTEAFFGQGTRLTVV.

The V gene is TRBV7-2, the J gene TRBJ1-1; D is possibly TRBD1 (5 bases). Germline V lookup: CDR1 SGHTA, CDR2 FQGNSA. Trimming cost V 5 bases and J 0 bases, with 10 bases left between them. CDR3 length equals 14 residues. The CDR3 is CASSPTAMNTEAFF. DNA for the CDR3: TGTGCCAGCAGCCCGACAGCGATGAACACTGAAGCTTTCTTT.

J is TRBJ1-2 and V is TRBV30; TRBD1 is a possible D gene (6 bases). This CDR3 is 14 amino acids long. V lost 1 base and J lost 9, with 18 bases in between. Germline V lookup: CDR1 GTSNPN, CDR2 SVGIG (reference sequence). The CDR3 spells CAWSGSGHKASYTF. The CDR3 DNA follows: TGTGCCTGGAGTGGGTCGGGACACAAAGCAAGCTACACCTTC.

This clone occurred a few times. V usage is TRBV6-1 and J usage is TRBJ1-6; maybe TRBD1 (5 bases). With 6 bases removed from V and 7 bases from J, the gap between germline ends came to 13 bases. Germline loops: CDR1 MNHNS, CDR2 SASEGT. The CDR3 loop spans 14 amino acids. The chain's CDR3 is CASSLARDNSPLHF. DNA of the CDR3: TGTGCCAGCAGCTTAGCGCGGGACAATTCACCCCTCCACTTT.

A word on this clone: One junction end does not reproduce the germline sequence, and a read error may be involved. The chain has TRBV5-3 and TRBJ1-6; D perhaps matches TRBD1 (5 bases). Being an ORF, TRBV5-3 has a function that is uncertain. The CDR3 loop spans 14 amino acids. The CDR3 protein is CASSLARDNSPLHF. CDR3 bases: TGTGCCAGCAGCTTAGCGCGGGACAATTCACCCCTCCACTTT.

The CDR3 region is CASRLQGALGEKLFF. As DNA, the CDR3 is TGTGCCAGCAGACTACAGGGGGCCCTTGGTGAAAAACTGTTTTTT. This chain connects TRBV6-1 to TRBJ1-4; 9 bases agree with TRBD1. Per the germline V gene, CDR1 is MNHNS and CDR2 is SASEGT. The CDR3 length is 15 residues. V lost 6 bases to trimming and J lost 7 bases; unmatched junction nucleotides: 9.

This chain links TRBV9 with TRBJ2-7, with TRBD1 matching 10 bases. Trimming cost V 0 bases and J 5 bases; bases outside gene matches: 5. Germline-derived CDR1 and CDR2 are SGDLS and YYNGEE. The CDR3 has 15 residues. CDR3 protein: CASSVVGTGDDEQYF. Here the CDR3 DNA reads TGTGCCAGCAGCGTAGTAGGGACAGGGGATGACGAGCAGTACTTC. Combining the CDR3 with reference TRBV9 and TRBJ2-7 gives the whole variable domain DSGVTQTPKHLITATGQRVTLRCSPRSGDLSVYWYQQSLDQGLQFLIQYYNGEERAKGNILERFSAQQFPDLHSELNLSSLELGDSALYFCASSVVGTGDDEQYFGPGTRLTVT.